This T cell receptor beta chain appears in the sequencing data of a study of cytomegalovirus exposure and HLA in healthy donors. Unmatched junction bases numbered 4, after V lost 3 bases and J lost 1 base. The germline V gene encodes CDR1 LGHNA and CDR2 YNFKEQ. This CDR3 is 16 amino acids long. Vbeta (60) and Jbeta (13) primers were used in the PCR. Some clones are missing from TCRdb's copy, which holds only in-frame ones; the method was immunoSEQ multiplex PCR. Recorded here are around 140,000 clones; the top ten clones represent 1.6%. The sequence was obtained from a woman aged 45 to 65 in good health and CMV-seronegative. Sequencing was done on a sample of PBMCs. V and J are TRBV4-2 and TRBJ2-1, with TRBD1 matching 9 bases. CDR3 loop: CASSQEGQGSYNEQFF. The CDR3 coding sequence is TGTGCCAGCAGCCAGGAGGGACAGGGATCCTACAATGAGCAGTTCTTC.